A single sample gave rise to the 12 T cell receptor beta chains below, sequenced in a study of cytomegalovirus exposure and HLA in healthy donors. In the PCR, 60 Vbeta and 13 Jbeta primers were used. The table came from immunoSEQ multiplex PCR; TCRdb's copy has only in-frame clones and leaves some out. This sample has around 98,000 clones, with 60% to 75% found just once. Sample: PBMCs. These receptors originate from a female donor in good health and CMV-seronegative.

The chain has TRBV30 and TRBJ1-6; D is possibly TRBD1 (6 bases). In germline, CDR1 is GTSNPN, CDR2 SVGIG (reference sequence). The CDR3 extends over 17 amino acids. Trimming pared 0 bases from V and 4 bases from J, leaving 16 bases between. The CDR3 DNA follows: TGTGCCTGGAGTGTCGCAGGGGCGCGTTATTATAATTCACCCCTCCACTTT. It codes for CAWSVAGARYYNSPLHF.

This chain connects TRBV7-8 to TRBJ2-1; D might be TRBD2 (5 bases). Germline CDR1 and CDR2: SGHVS and FQNEAQ. V was clipped by 0 bases and J by 5 bases, with 8 bases between them. CDR3 length equals 14 residues. CDR3 nucleotide sequence: TGTGCCAGCAGCTTAGCCGCTAGCCACAATGAGCAGTTCTTC. Translating gives CASSLAASHNEQFF.

The V gene is TRBV7-2, the J gene TRBJ2-7; the D is unclear. Trimming removed 5 bases from V and 9 bases from J, with 14 bases in between. This CDR3 spans 12 amino acids. Germline CDR1 reads SGHTA; CDR2 reads FQGNSA. The CDR3 nucleotides read TGTGCCAGCAGCCCGAGAGATCTACTGCAGTACTTC. Its protein is CASSPRDLLQYF.

This sequence joins TRBV7-8 and TRBJ2-7; unclear D gene. The CDR3 loop spans 15 amino acids. From germline, CDR1 is SGHVS and CDR2 FQNEAQ. V lost 1 base and J lost 7, with 17 bases in between. The DNA for the CDR3 is TGTGCCAGCAGCTTAGATAACTTCCTCCCTAGTGAGCAGTACTTC. It specifies CASSLDNFLPSEQYF.

The chain recombines TRBV10-1 with TRBJ1-1; maybe TRBD1 (6 bases). The CDR3 is 14 amino acids. The germline gives CDR1 WNHNN, CDR2 SYGVQD (reference sequence). V lost 8 bases, J lost 5 bases, and 18 bases lay in between. The DNA of the CDR3 is TGCGCCAGCTCAGCAGGGGCCGCCGGGACTGAAGCTTTCTTT. Amino acids: CASSAGAAGTEAFF.

This sequence joins TRBV28 and TRBJ2-7, with D hard to call. The germline V gene has CDR1 MDHEN and CDR2 SYDVKM. This CDR3 spans 11 amino acids. Trimming removed 7 bases at V and 4 bases at J, with 8 bases between. CDR3 sequence (DNA): TGTGCCAGCATAGCAGAATACGAGCAGTACTTC. This encodes CASIAEYEQYF.

The chain joins TRBV6-6 to TRBJ2-5; D gene uncertain. Germline CDR1 is MNHNY and CDR2 is SVGAGI (reference sequence). V was shortened by 6 bases and J by 0 bases, with 11 bases between the two germline ends. The CDR3 sequence is 14 residues long. The CDR3 is CASSYTQYQETQYF. The CDR3 region has the DNA TGTGCCAGCAGCTATACACAGTACCAAGAGACCCAGTACTTC.

CDR3 sequence (DNA): TGTGCCACCAGCCCTGCCCCCCTAGCGGGATTTCGCGAGCAGTTCTTC. Amino acids: CATSPAPLAGFREQFF. V is TRBV15 and J is TRBJ2-1, with TRBD2 matching over 9 bases. The CDR3 has 16 amino acids. The germline V gene encodes CDR1 LNHNV and CDR2 YYDKDF (reference sequence). V was pared by 5 bases and J by 10 bases, with 15 bases of the junction left unmatched.

This clone was seen only once. The chain is built from TRBV5-4 and TRBJ1-3; no clear D gene. CDR3 length equals 13 residues. Per the germline V gene, CDR1 is SGHNT and CDR2 is YYREEE (reference sequence). V was cut by 6 bases and J by 3 bases, with 10 bases left in between. The CDR3 DNA is TGTGCCAGCAAGCGTTTTCTTGGAAACACCATATATTTT. Amino acids: CASKRFLGNTIYF.

The chain employs TRBV7-9 and TRBJ1-4; tentative D call: TRBD1 (5 bases). The CDR3 has 14 amino acids. Between the trimmed V and J ends, which lost 2 bases and 7 bases, there was a span of 11 bases. CDR1 SEHNR and CDR2 FQNEAQ come from the germline V gene (reference sequence). The CDR3 reads CASSLMGGTEKLFF. CDR3 bases: TGTGCCAGCAGCTTAATGGGAGGGACTGAAAAACTGTTTTTT.

J is TRBJ2-7 and V is TRBV11-3; D might be TRBD1 (6 bases). This CDR3 region has 15 residues. V shed 5 bases and J shed 5 bases, with 19 bases lying between them. Germline V gene sequence: CDR1 SGHNT, CDR2 YENEEA. The CDR3 loop reads CASSPRRAGVDEQYF. DNA of the CDR3: TGTGCCAGCAGCCCTCGCCGGGCAGGGGTCGACGAGCAGTACTTC.

This clone came up once. This chain links TRBV27 with TRBJ2-7, with no clear D. Germline loops: CDR1 MNHEY, CDR2 SMNVEV (reference sequence). The V end lost 3 bases, the J end lost 4 bases, and 10 bases lay between the germline ends. The CDR3 length is 13 residues. CDR3 sequence (DNA): TGTGCCAGCAGTTTTTACTCAAATTACGAGCAGTACTTC. Amino acid sequence: CASSFYSNYEQYF.